The 10 T cell receptor beta chains reported below all come from one sample, sequenced in a study of cytomegalovirus exposure and HLA in healthy donors. Clones were read by immunoSEQ multiplex PCR, and TCRdb kept only the in-frame ones, dropping some. The repertoire holds approximately 300,000 clones, with just over 85% as singletons. Sequencing used PBMCs. Receptors were obtained from a woman between 18 and 29 years old in good health and CMV-seronegative.

The chain is built from TRBV6-6 and TRBJ1-1, with no clear D. V was trimmed by 7 bases and J by 2 bases, leaving 14 bases between them. This CDR3 has 14 amino acids. CDR1 and CDR2 (germline): MNHNY, SVGAGI (reference sequence). The CDR3 DNA sequence: TGTGCCAGCACCCTACCTGGGAGTAACACTGAAGCTTTCTTT. Encoded protein: CASTLPGSNTEAFF.

This clone showed up just a few times. This chain joins TRBV5-8 and TRBJ1-4; 12 bases are shared with TRBD1. The CDR3 extends over 15 amino acids. With V trimmed by 4 bases and J by 8 bases, 6 bases remained unmatched. Germline CDR1 reads SGHTS; CDR2 reads YDEGEE. The CDR3 reads CASSPGDRGREKLFF. The CDR3 DNA reads TGTGCCAGCAGCCCCGGGGACAGGGGGCGAGAAAAACTGTTTTTT.

The rearrangement uses TRBV9 and TRBJ2-2, with TRBD1 identical over 8 bases. After removal of 4 bases from V and 1 base from J, the junction contained 12 bases not matched to a gene. The CDR3 spans 18 residues. CDR1 and CDR2 from the germline V gene are SGDLS and YYNGEE. DNA for the CDR3: TGTGCCAGCAGCACTCACCGGATGGGACAGGAGAACACCGGGGAGCTGTTTTTT. As protein: CASSTHRMGQENTGELFF. The full variable domain, with the rest looked up from reference TRBV9 and TRBJ2-2, is DSGVTQTPKHLITATGQRVTLRCSPRSGDLSVYWYQQSLDQGLQFLIQYYNGEERAKGNILERFSAQQFPDLHSELNLSSLELGDSALYFCASSTHRMGQENTGELFFGEGSRLTVL.

This clone was counted a few times. The rearrangement links TRBV10-3 to TRBJ2-7; TRBD1 aligns across 8 bases. The CDR3 extends over 13 amino acids. The trim removed 8 bases at V and 7 bases at J, leaving 10 bases unmatched. The germline CDR1 and CDR2 sequences are ENHRY and SYGVKD. The CDR3 DNA sequence: TGTGCCATCGGTGGCAGGGGGCCGGAAGAGCAGTACTTC. Translating it yields CAIGGRGPEEQYF.

This rearrangement joins TRBV28 to TRBJ2-7; 11 positions agree with TRBD2. This CDR3 is built from 15 residues. Germline V lookup: CDR1 MDHEN, CDR2 SYDVKM. Losses at the gene ends were 1 base for V and 6 bases for J; bases not matched to a gene: 5. The CDR3 loop reads CASSLSLAGGSEQYF. The DNA for the CDR3 is TGTGCCAGCAGTTTATCGCTAGCGGGAGGAAGCGAGCAGTACTTC.

Only a few counts were recorded for this clone. This chain uses TRBV29-1 with TRBJ2-7, with D possibly being TRBD1 (5 bases). The CDR3 is made up of 10 amino acids. CDR1 SQVTM and CDR2 ANQGSEA come from the germline V gene. V was clipped by 4 bases and J by 4 bases, with 5 bases between them. The DNA for the CDR3 is TGCAGCGTTGGACAGTACGAGCAGTACTTC. As protein: CSVGQYEQYF.

The chain couples TRBV5-1 to TRBJ2-3; D might be TRBD1 (5 bases). Trimming left V 0 bases short and J 2 bases short, with 13 bases between. The germline V gene encodes CDR1 SGHRS and CDR2 YFSETQ. There are 16 residues in the CDR3. CDR3 sequence reads: CASSLARAGSTDTQYF. CDR3 coding DNA: TGCGCCAGCAGCTTGGCCCGGGCAGGGTCCACAGATACGCAGTATTTT.

The rearrangement joins TRBV5-8 to TRBJ2-3; 9 bases map to TRBD1. Trimming at V came to 4 bases and at J to 3 bases, leaving 12 bases not matched to a gene. The CDR3 spans 17 residues. Germline V gene sequence: CDR1 SGHTS, CDR2 YDEGEE. The DNA of the CDR3 is TGTGCCAGCAGCCCCGGGACAGGGAAAATGGTAACAGATACGCAGTATTTT. The encoded protein is CASSPGTGKMVTDTQYF.

J is TRBJ2-7 and V is TRBV27; 8 nucleotides line up with TRBD1. V lost 5 bases and J lost 12; bases outside the gene matches: 9. Germline values: CDR1 MNHEY, CDR2 SMNVEV (reference sequence). The CDR3 sequence is 12 residues long. CDR3 coding DNA: TGTGCCAGCAGTACCTGGACAGGGTTACGGTACTTC. Amino acids: CASSTWTGLRYF.

The chain uses TRBV5-4 and TRBJ2-3; 8 bases fit TRBD2. CDR3 length: 18 amino acids. Trimming at V came to 0 bases and at J to 5 bases, leaving 14 bases not matched to a gene. Looked up from germline, CDR1 is SGHNT and CDR2 is YYREEE (reference sequence). The CDR3 DNA sequence: TGTGCCAGCAGCTTGGATGCCGCCGGGAGGGCCCCCCTAGATACGCAGTATTTT. Residues: CASSLDAAGRAPLDTQYF.